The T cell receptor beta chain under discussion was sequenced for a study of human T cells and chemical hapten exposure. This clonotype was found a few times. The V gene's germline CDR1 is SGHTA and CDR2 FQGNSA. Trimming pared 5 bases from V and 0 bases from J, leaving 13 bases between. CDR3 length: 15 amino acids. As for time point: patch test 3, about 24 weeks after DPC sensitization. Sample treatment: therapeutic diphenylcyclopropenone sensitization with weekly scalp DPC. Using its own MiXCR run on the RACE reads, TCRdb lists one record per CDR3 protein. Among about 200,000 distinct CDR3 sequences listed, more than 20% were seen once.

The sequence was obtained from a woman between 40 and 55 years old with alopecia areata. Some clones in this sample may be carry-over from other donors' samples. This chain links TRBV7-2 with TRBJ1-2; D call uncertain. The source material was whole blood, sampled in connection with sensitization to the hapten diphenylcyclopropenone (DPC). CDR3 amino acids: CASSPALFPNYGYTF. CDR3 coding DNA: TGTGCCAGCAGCCCCGCGTTGTTCCCTAACTATGGCTACACCTTC. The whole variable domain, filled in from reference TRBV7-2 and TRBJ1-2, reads GAGVSQSPSNKVTEKGKDVELRCDPISGHTALYWYRQSLGQGLEFLIYFQGNSAPDKSGLPSDRFSAERTGGSVSTLTIQRTQQEDSAVYLCASSPALFPNYGYTFGSGTRLTVV.